The 27 T cell receptor beta chains given below trace back to one sample, sequenced in a study of brain T cells in children with intractable seizures. Sequencing used immunoSEQ multiplex PCR; TCRdb keeps in-frame clones, though not all of them. The sample carries about 80,000 clones, around 91% recorded once. The sequenced sample was peripheral blood, obtained at surgery. Receptors were obtained from a girl aged 2 to 10 with Rasmussen encephalitis and intractable seizures.

The chain combines TRBV9 with TRBJ2-2, with D unresolved. Germline assignment: CDR1 SGDLS and CDR2 YYNGEE. CDR3 length equals 16 residues. Trimming shortened V by 0 bases and J by 0 bases, and 9 bases separated the two germline ends. Here the CDR3 reads CASSVVGGPNTGELFF. CDR3 DNA: TGTGCCAGCAGCGTAGTCGGCGGCCCGAACACCGGGGAGCTGTTTTTT.

The rearrangement links TRBV6-6 to TRBJ2-1; 10 positions agree with TRBD2. CDR3 length: 15 amino acids. V lost 4 bases to trimming and J lost 3 bases; unmatched junction nucleotides: 3. Germline loops: CDR1 MNHNY, CDR2 SVGAGI (reference sequence). As DNA, the CDR3 is TGTGCCAGCAGTTTGGGACTAGCGAGCTACAATGAGCAGTTCTTC. Protein: CASSLGLASYNEQFF.

V gene TRBV7-9 combines with J gene TRBJ1-1; D might be TRBD1 (5 bases). The CDR3 has 16 amino acids. Per germline, CDR1 SEHNR and CDR2 FQNEAQ (reference sequence). The V end was cut by 3 bases, the J end by 5 bases, with 19 bases between. The CDR3 sequence: CASSLSGRPKGTEAFF. In DNA, the CDR3 is TGTGCCAGCAGCTTGTCGGGACGCCCTAAGGGAACTGAAGCTTTCTTT.

This chain connects TRBV18 to TRBJ1-1; weak D call: TRBD1 (5 bases). The CDR3 runs 14 residues. Germline-derived CDR1 and CDR2 are KGHSH and LQKENI. Trimming took 3 bases from V and 5 from J, leaving 13 bases between them. The CDR3: CASSPSRTRTEAFF. The CDR3 bases are TGTGCCAGCTCACCGTCCAGGACAAGGACTGAAGCTTTCTTT.

In DNA form, the CDR3 reads TGTGCCAGCAGCTTATTGGGAGATGAGCAGTTCTTC. This codes for CASSLLGDEQFF. The gene calls are TRBV7-3 and TRBJ2-1, with D possibly matching TRBD2 (5 bases). The CDR3 has 12 residues. V lost 2 bases and J lost 8, with 7 bases in between. CDR1 SGHTA and CDR2 FQGTGA come from the germline V gene.

The rearrangement joins TRBV7-9 to TRBJ2-5, with 8 nucleotides matching TRBD1. CDR3 length: 15 amino acids. With V trimmed by 3 bases and J by 4 bases, 7 bases remained unmatched. The germline gives CDR1 SEHNR, CDR2 FQNEAQ (reference sequence). The CDR3 coding sequence is TGTGCCAGCAGCTTCTCAGGGGGCGCCGGAGAGACCCAGTACTTC. Translation: CASSFSGGAGETQYF.

The chain employs TRBV6-5 and TRBJ1-1; 8 nucleotides line up with TRBD1. The germline V gene has CDR1 MNHEY and CDR2 SVGAGI. V shed 10 bases, J shed 1 base, and the junction held 11 bases outside the gene matches. This CDR3 region has 15 residues. The CDR3, as DNA: TGTGCCACAGCATACGGACAGGGTAAGAACACTGAAGCTTTCTTT. Translation: CATAYGQGKNTEAFF.

This clone was picked up one time. The chain recombines TRBV19 with TRBJ2-2; 12 bases fit TRBD2. CDR1 is LNHDA, CDR2 SQIVND, per germline (reference sequence). The trim removed 7 bases at V and 5 bases at J, leaving 2 bases unmatched. The CDR3 has 14 amino acids. The CDR3, as DNA: TGTGCCAGTACCCTAGCGGGGGGGACCGGGGAGCTGTTTTTT. Translating it yields CASTLAGGTGELFF.

The chain carries TRBV28 and TRBJ1-1, with 8 bases fitting TRBD1. The germline V gene has CDR1 MDHEN and CDR2 SYDVKM. The CDR3 runs to 15 residues. The V gene end was trimmed by 4 bases and the J gene end by 5 bases; junction bases not matched to a gene: 9. The CDR3 here is CASSSPGTGGTEAFF. CDR3 nucleotides: TGTGCCAGCAGTTCCCCCGGAACAGGGGGGACTGAAGCTTTCTTT.

The V call is TRBV7-9, the J call TRBJ1-6; the match to TRBD1 covers 12 bases. The length of the CDR3 is 19 residues. Germline CDR1 and CDR2: SEHNR and FQNEAQ (reference sequence). V lost 4 bases, J lost 0 bases, and 7 bases stayed unmatched. The CDR3 region is CASSSKGQGAYSYNSPLHF. Here the CDR3 DNA reads TGTGCCAGCAGCTCAAAGGGACAGGGGGCATACTCCTATAATTCACCCCTCCACTTT. The full variable domain, completed using reference TRBV7-9 and TRBJ1-6, is DTGVSQNPRHKITKRGQNVTFRCDPISEHNRLYWYRQTLGQGPEFLTYFQNEAQLEKSRLLSDRFSAERPKGSFSTLEIQRTEQGDSAMYLCASSSKGQGAYSYNSPLHFGNGTRLTVT.

The chain combines TRBV18 with TRBJ2-2; D is possibly TRBD1 (6 bases). The ends were cut back, 0 bases at V and 4 bases at J, with 9 bases in the middle. The CDR3 is 15 residues long. CDR1 KGHSH and CDR2 LQKENI come from the germline V gene. The CDR3 nucleotides read TGTGCCAGCTCACCACCATCAGGGGTCACCGGGGAGCTGTTTTTT. It codes for CASSPPSGVTGELFF.

This rearrangement joins TRBV19 to TRBJ2-3; D is possibly TRBD1 (6 bases). Between the trimmed V and J ends, which lost 4 bases and 5 bases, there was a span of 16 bases. There are 15 residues in the CDR3. Germline values: CDR1 LNHDA, CDR2 SQIVND (reference sequence). DNA for the CDR3: TGTGCCAGTAGTAGGGCGGCAGGGGCCAAAGATACGCAGTATTTT. Encoded protein: CASSRAAGAKDTQYF.

This clone has only one observation. This chain uses TRBV7-9 with TRBJ1-4; 7 positions agree with TRBD1. Unmatched junction bases numbered 14, after V lost 5 bases and J lost 8 bases. Germline values: CDR1 SEHNR, CDR2 FQNEAQ (reference sequence). The CDR3 consists of 16 residues. Written as DNA, the CDR3 is TGTGCCAGCAGCCCCCTCCGACAGGGATTTTACGAAAAACTGTTTTTT. It translates to CASSPLRQGFYEKLFF. Together with reference TRBV7-9 and TRBJ1-4, the CDR3 gives the full variable domain: DTGVSQNPRHKITKRGQNVTFRCDPISEHNRLYWYRQTLGQGPEFLTYFQNEAQLEKSRLLSDRFSAERPKGSFSTLEIQRTEQGDSAMYLCASSPLRQGFYEKLFFGSGTQLSVL.

This chain connects TRBV5-6 to TRBJ1-1; D not resolved. Germline assignment: CDR1 SGHDT and CDR2 YYEEEE. V was cut by 4 bases and J by 0 bases, with 13 bases left in between. The CDR3 has 15 amino acids. CDR3 protein: CASSVLERLNTEAFF. CDR3 sequence (DNA): TGTGCCAGCAGCGTCCTCGAGAGGCTGAACACTGAAGCTTTCTTT. The complete variable domain, with remaining parts taken from reference TRBV5-6 and TRBJ1-1, reads DAGVTQSPTHLIKTRGQQVTLRCSPKSGHDTVSWYQQALGQGPQFIFQYYEEEERQRGNFPDRFSGHQFPNYSSELNVNALLLGDSALYLCASSVLERLNTEAFFGQGTRLTVV.

About this clone: This specimen includes other DNA sequences encoding the same CDR3. The rearrangement uses TRBV6-1 and TRBJ2-4, with 10 bases aligning to TRBD1. In germline, CDR1 is MNHNS, CDR2 SASEGT. J lost 7 bases, V lost 3 bases, and 0 bases had no gene match. The CDR3 contains 13 residues. CDR3 nucleotides: TGTGCCAGCAGTGAGGGACAGGGGAACATTCAGTACTTC. Encoded protein: CASSEGQGNIQYF.

The chain uses TRBV10-2 and TRBJ2-7, with 7 bases that match TRBD2. Unmatched junction bases numbered 9, after V lost 6 bases and J lost 4 bases. In germline, CDR1 is WSHSY, CDR2 SAAADI. The CDR3 has 14 amino acids. CDR3: CASSVGLVGYEQYF. In DNA form, the CDR3 reads TGCGCCAGCAGCGTCGGACTAGTAGGGTACGAGCAGTACTTC.

V usage is TRBV30 and J usage is TRBJ2-2; the match to TRBD2 covers 12 bases. The V gene end was trimmed by 3 bases and the J gene end by 5 bases; junction bases not matched to a gene: 13. CDR1 is GTSNPN, CDR2 SVGIG, per germline (reference sequence). This CDR3 contains 18 residues. The CDR3 sequence: CAWSADQLAGGITGELFF. The CDR3 DNA sequence: TGTGCCTGGAGCGCAGATCAACTAGCGGGAGGAATTACCGGGGAGCTGTTTTTT.

The rearrangement links TRBV9 to TRBJ1-4; D may be TRBD1 (5 bases). Trimming cost V 0 bases and J 7 bases, with 10 bases left between them. Germline CDR1 reads SGDLS; CDR2 reads YYNGEE. The CDR3 is made up of 14 amino acids. The CDR3 protein is CASSVGGFGEKLFF. CDR3 nucleotide sequence: TGTGCCAGCAGCGTAGGGGGGTTCGGTGAAAAACTGTTTTTT.

The gene calls are TRBV6-5 and TRBJ1-2; a weak D match, TRBD1 (6 bases). CDR1 is MNHEY, CDR2 SVGAGI, per germline. The V end lost 4 bases, the J end lost 7 bases, and 16 bases lay between the germline ends. The CDR3 spans 14 residues. The CDR3 region is CASSFKQGAVGYTF. The CDR3 nucleotides read TGTGCCAGCAGTTTTAAACAGGGAGCCGTTGGCTACACCTTC.

The V call is TRBV5-6, the J call TRBJ1-3, with a possible D match to TRBD1 (5 bases). V lost 4 bases to trimming and J lost 0 bases, with 20 bases between them. CDR1 is SGHDT and CDR2 is YYEEEE in the germline V gene. This CDR3 is 18 amino acids long. In nucleotides, the CDR3 is TGTGCCAGCAGCCCCGGGACCGTCTCTTGGGCCTCTGGAAACACCATATATTTT. Amino acids: CASSPGTVSWASGNTIYF.

In this sample, this clone turned up once. The V and J genes are TRBV5-6 and TRBJ1-2, with TRBD1 as a possible D gene (5 bases). Germline lookup yields CDR1 SGHDT and CDR2 YYEEEE. This CDR3 is built from 15 residues. Trimming pared 1 base from V and 12 bases from J, leaving 22 bases between. The CDR3 DNA sequence: TGTGCCAGCAGCTTGTGGGACGGACACTATATGGAGGACACCTTC. It translates to CASSLWDGHYMEDTF.

This clone was picked up a small number of times. The rearrangement links TRBV4-1 to TRBJ2-2, with a possible D match to TRBD1 (6 bases). Germline V CDR1 and CDR2: MGHRA, YSYEKL. The length of the CDR3 is 14 residues. V was clipped by 0 bases and J by 6 bases, with 8 bases between them. CDR3 loop: CASSQDQGSGELFF. The DNA of the CDR3 is TGCGCCAGCAGCCAAGACCAGGGGTCCGGGGAGCTGTTTTTT.

The chain uses TRBV4-1 and TRBJ2-7; D unresolved. V was shortened by 5 bases and J by 3 bases, with 11 bases between the two germline ends. The CDR3 is made up of 13 amino acids. Germline CDR1 reads MGHRA; CDR2 reads YSYEKL. The CDR3 DNA sequence: TGCGCCAGCAGCAAATGGGCCTTCTACGAGCAGTACTTC. Translating gives CASSKWAFYEQYF.

The CDR3 protein is CASTSGGDNEQFF. The CDR3 DNA reads TGTGCCAGCACCTCGGGGGGTGACAATGAGCAGTTCTTC. This chain connects TRBV11-2 to TRBJ2-1; 7 nucleotides agree with TRBD2. The J segment lost 5 bases and the V segment lost 7 bases, leaving 5 bases of the junction unmatched. The length of the CDR3 is 13 residues. Germline V gene data show CDR1 as SGHAT and CDR2 as FQNNGV.

The V call is TRBV7-3, the J call TRBJ2-5; 7 bases fit TRBD1. The CDR3 has 17 residues. The germline CDR1 and CDR2 sequences are SGHTA and FQGTGA. The V gene end was trimmed by 2 bases and the J gene end by 1 base; junction bases not matched to a gene: 10. The CDR3 is CASSLPAKQGLQETQYF. The CDR3 nucleotides read TGTGCCAGCAGCTTACCCGCCAAACAGGGGCTCCAAGAGACCCAGTACTTC.

This chain uses TRBV7-9 with TRBJ1-2; a weak D match, TRBD1 (5 bases). The germline V gene encodes CDR1 SEHNR and CDR2 FQNEAQ (reference sequence). CDR3 size: 13 residues. Trimming shortened V by 5 bases and J by 8 bases, and 15 bases separated the two germline ends. CDR3 region: CASSPKGARGYTF. CDR3 bases: TGTGCCAGCAGCCCTAAAGGGGCGCGGGGCTACACCTTC.

This chain links TRBV27 with TRBJ1-6; D unclear. Per the germline V gene, CDR1 is MNHEY and CDR2 is SMNVEV (reference sequence). The CDR3 runs 15 residues. V was pared by 1 base and J by 9 bases, with 13 bases between. The CDR3 here is CASSLWVGSGSPLHF. The CDR3 DNA follows: TGTGCCAGCAGTTTATGGGTCGGATCGGGTTCACCCCTCCACTTT.